This T cell receptor beta chain was observed in a study of blood T cell repertoires in COVID-19. Study as a whole: In each case, the material was cDNA or gDNA derived from T cells, B-cell-depleted T cells, or PBMCs.

V was clipped by 2 bases and J by 6 bases, with 10 bases between them. This CDR3 contains 13 residues. Germline V gives CDR1 SGHNT, CDR2 YENEEA. Adults between roughly 18 and 95 years of age took part from about two dozen US areas. Clinical history as reported by participants underpinned cohort assignment. Here immunoSEQ multiplex PCR was the method, and the copy in TCRdb shows in-frame clones only, minus some. The sample records approximately 270,000 clones, approximately 83% being singletons. The chain uses TRBV11-3 and TRBJ1-1; D is possibly TRBD1 (5 bases). The sequence derives from a woman aged 25 to 45 who had recovered from COVID-19. The sequencing sample was made of PBMCs or T cells enriched from blood (not recorded which). The CDR3 protein is CASSLSGSAEAFF. CDR3 DNA: TGTGCCAGCAGCTTATCAGGGTCTGCTGAAGCTTTCTTT.